This TCR beta chain is from a study of cytomegalovirus exposure and HLA in healthy donors. Study results and caveats: TCR beta V- and J-gene trimming was later associated with a missense DCLRE1C variant.

A remark on this clone: Its target is not known.

The PCR made use of 60 Vbeta and 13 Jbeta primers. As processed by the authors: A later analysis tallied 75 million to 80 million unique TCR beta chains, around 11 million of them shared. Method: immunoSEQ multiplex PCR; TCRdb's copy keeps in-frame clones and lacks some. Clone size and V and J calls were adopted from that table, with D and trimming inferred from the DNA. The table includes just over 95,000 clones, approximately 77% detected once. The germline V gene encodes CDR1 LNHDA and CDR2 SQIVND (reference sequence). V lost 3 bases and J lost 4, with 9 bases in between. CDR3 length equals 13 residues.

The genes are TRBV19 and TRBJ1-1; D is unclear. The sequenced material came from PBMCs. This sequence originates from a woman between 40 and 55 years old in good health and CMV-seronegative. This chain's CDR3 is CASSMGGGTEAFF. DNA of the CDR3: TGTGCCAGTAGTATGGGTGGCGGCACTGAAGCTTTCTTT.